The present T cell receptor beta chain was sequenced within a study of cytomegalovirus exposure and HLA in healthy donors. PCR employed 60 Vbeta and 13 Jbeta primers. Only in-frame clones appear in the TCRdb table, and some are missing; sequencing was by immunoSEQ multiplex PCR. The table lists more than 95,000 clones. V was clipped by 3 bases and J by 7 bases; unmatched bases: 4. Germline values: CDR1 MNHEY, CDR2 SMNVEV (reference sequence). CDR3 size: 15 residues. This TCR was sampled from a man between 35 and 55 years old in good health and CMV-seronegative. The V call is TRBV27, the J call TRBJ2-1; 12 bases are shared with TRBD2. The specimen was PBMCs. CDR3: CASSLTSGRRNEQFF. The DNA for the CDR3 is TGTGCCAGCAGTTTGACTAGCGGGAGAAGGAATGAGCAGTTCTTC.